The present entry profiles one TCR beta chain with its context. This entry belongs to a study of shared T cell receptors in the human thymus. Assay: immunoSEQ multiplex PCR; the TCRdb copy retains only in-frame clones and omits some. The table lists 540,000 or so clones, around 78% of them singletons. This CDR3 is 14 amino acids long. J was trimmed by 3 bases and V by 5 bases; bases with no gene match: 3. Germline CDR1 and CDR2: MDHEN and SYDVKM. The same data also contributed to another study, on human thymus T cells. Per that paper: Healthy Finnish infants undergoing corrective surgery for congenital heart defects were used as donors. Corrective cardiac surgery supplied the resected thymus tissue.

The rearrangement joins TRBV28 to TRBJ1-2; 10 bases line up with TRBD1. The receptor was derived from a boy younger than two with a congenital heart defect. What was sequenced was thymocytes. The CDR3 here is CASSRTGGDYGYTF. CDR3 sequence (DNA): TGTGCCAGCAGTAGGACAGGGGGGGACTATGGCTACACCTTC.